Listed here is a single T cell receptor beta chain. As yet, its antigen is unknown. These data are taken from a study of T cell responses to AZD1222 COVID-19 vaccine. Measured with immunoSEQ multiplex PCR; TCRdb has only the in-frame clones, and not every one. Of about 110,000 clones listed, roughly 92% are singletons. The V end was cut by 4 bases, the J end by 1 base, with 11 bases between. Germline lookup yields CDR1 SGHRS and CDR2 YFSETQ. CDR3 length: 15 amino acids. Study-level results: Regions 160-218 and 743-854 held dominance among vaccine-associated CD4 TCRs, which spanned spike. The donor cohort was predominantly white British with a female majority, and clonal diversity may have been underestimated.

The sequence was obtained from an adult who received the AZD1222 COVID-19 vaccine. This specimen was peripheral blood, taken 28 days after the second AZD1222 dose. The rearrangement joins TRBV5-1 to TRBJ1-4, with D maybe TRBD1 (5 bases). The CDR3 loop reads CASSPLGGTNEKLFF. The CDR3 nucleotides are TGCGCCAGCAGCCCTTTGGGGGGAACTAATGAAAAACTGTTTTTT.